This TCR beta chain was retrieved from a study of blood T cell repertoires in COVID-19. Study summary: The cDNA or gDNA used as material had been derived from T cells, B-cell-depleted T cells, or PBMCs.

Original analysis: Amplifying reference gene primers gave estimates of nucleated cell counts. Here immunoSEQ multiplex PCR was the method, and the copy in TCRdb shows in-frame clones only, minus some. The V and J calls and clone size were taken over from that table, and D and trimming were inferred from the DNA. The repertoire includes approximately 210,000 clones, 85% of them detected once, and 0.95% sits in the top ten. The CDR3 spans 15 residues. Trimming left V 4 bases short and J 2 bases short, with 12 bases between. The germline V gene encodes CDR1 LNHDA and CDR2 SQIVND (reference sequence). This chain connects TRBV19 to TRBJ1-5, with D perhaps TRBD1 (6 bases). Sequenced material: peripheral blood. The receptor's source is a man aged 55 to 70 with COVID-19, enrolled during active disease. The CDR3 nucleotides read TGTGCCAGTAGTACCCGGGGGGCGGGCAATCAGCCCCAGCATTTT. Translating it yields CASSTRGAGNQPQHF. Variable domain in full (rest from reference TRBV19 and TRBJ1-5): DGGITQSPKYLFRKEGQNVTLSCEQNLNHDAMYWYRQDPGQGLRLIYYSQIVNDFQKGDIAEGYSVSREKKESFPLTVTSAQKNPTAFYLCASSTRGAGNQPQHFGDGTRLSIL.